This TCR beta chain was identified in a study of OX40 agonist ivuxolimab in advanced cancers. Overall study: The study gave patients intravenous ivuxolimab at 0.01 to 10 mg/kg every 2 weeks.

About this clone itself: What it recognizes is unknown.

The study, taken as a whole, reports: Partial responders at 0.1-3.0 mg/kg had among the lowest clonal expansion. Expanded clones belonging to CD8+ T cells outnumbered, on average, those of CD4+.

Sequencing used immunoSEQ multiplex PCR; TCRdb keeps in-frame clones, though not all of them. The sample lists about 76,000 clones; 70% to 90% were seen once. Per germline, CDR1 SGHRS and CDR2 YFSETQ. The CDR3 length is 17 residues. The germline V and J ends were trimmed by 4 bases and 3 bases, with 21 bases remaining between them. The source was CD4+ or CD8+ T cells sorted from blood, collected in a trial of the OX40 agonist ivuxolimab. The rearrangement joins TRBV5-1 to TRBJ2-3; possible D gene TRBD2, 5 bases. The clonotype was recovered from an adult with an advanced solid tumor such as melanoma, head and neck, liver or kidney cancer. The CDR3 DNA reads TGCGCCAGCAGCCCGTACGGGTACGGGGATGTAACAGATACGCAGTATTTT. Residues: CASSPYGYGDVTDTQYF.